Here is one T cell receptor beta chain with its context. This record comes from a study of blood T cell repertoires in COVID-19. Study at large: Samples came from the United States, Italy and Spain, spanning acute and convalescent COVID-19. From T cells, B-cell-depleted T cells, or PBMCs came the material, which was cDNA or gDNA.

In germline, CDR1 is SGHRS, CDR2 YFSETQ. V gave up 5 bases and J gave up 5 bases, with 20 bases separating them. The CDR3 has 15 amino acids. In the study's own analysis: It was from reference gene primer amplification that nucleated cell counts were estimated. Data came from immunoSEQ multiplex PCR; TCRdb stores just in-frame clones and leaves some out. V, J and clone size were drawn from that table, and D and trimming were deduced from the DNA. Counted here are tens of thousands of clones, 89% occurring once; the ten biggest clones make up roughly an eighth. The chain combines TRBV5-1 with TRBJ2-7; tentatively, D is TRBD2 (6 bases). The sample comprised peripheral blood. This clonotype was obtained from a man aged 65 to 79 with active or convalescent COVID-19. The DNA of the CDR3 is TGCGCCAGCAGTCAGGGTCCATGGCCTAGCGACGAGCAGTACTTC. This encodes CASSQGPWPSDEQYF.